The entry that follows covers one TCR beta chain sequence. The antigen remains unidentified. TCRdb independently ran MiXCR on the reads; one entry per CDR3 protein. The sample carries about 68,000 distinct CDR3 sequences, around 68% recorded once. This entry belongs to a study of type 1 regulatory T cells. Study-level background: T-allo10 is a Tr1-enriched, alloantigen-specific CD4 T cell product made in vitro.

The graft donor-derived T-allo10 cells reportedly recognize host alloantigens, are anergic, and suppress alloantigen-specifically. This CDR3 region has 14 residues. Per the germline V gene, CDR1 is KGHSH and CDR2 is LQKENI. After removal of 5 bases from V and 6 bases from J, the junction contained 8 bases not matched to a gene. Specimen: cultured T cells, either the whole culture or a sorted T cell fraction (not recorded which). Subset described: Tr1-enriched cell product generated in vitro against host alloantigens. This clonotype was obtained from a human donor in good health. The gene calls are TRBV18 and TRBJ2-7; 9 bases line up with TRBD1. CDR3 in amino acids: CASSTGQGVFEQYF. DNA of the CDR3: TGTGCCAGCTCAACGGGACAGGGAGTCTTCGAGCAGTACTTC.